These 21 T cell receptor beta chains share one sample of origin, sequenced in a study of CD8 T cells in Susac syndrome. Reverse transcription of roughly 0.45 to 1 ug RNA was performed with random hexamers. MiXCR was run by TCRdb on the immunoSEQ multiplex PCR reads, yielding one entry per CDR3 protein. The table lists 70,000 to 100,000 distinct CDR3 sequences, 90% to 95% of them singletons. The sequenced material came from CD8+ T cells from PBMCs. These receptors all stem from a human donor in good health.

The chain employs TRBV19 and TRBJ1-2; D might be TRBD1 (5 bases). CDR3 length equals 13 residues. Germline CDR1 reads LNHDA; CDR2 reads SQIVND (reference sequence). Deletions cut 5 bases from V and 8 bases from J, with 15 bases between. The CDR3, as DNA: TGTGCCAGTAGTTTGCGGGGCCCCAAGGGCTACACCTTC. As protein: CASSLRGPKGYTF.

V gene TRBV2 combines with J gene TRBJ1-1; D unresolved. This CDR3 is built from 12 residues. The germline V and J ends were trimmed by 3 bases and 12 bases, with 14 bases remaining between them. Germline lookup yields CDR1 SNHLY and CDR2 FYNNEI. The CDR3 sequence: CASSDLSLSTFF. CDR3 nucleotides: TGTGCCAGCAGTGATCTCAGTTTGTCAACTTTCTTT.

The chain employs TRBV28 and TRBJ2-1, with a tentative D call TRBD2 (6 bases). The CDR3 contains 17 residues. Between the trimmed V and J ends, which lost 4 bases and 1 base, there was a span of 17 bases. In germline, CDR1 is MDHEN, CDR2 SYDVKM. The CDR3 is CASSSGTYTSSYNEQFF. The CDR3 DNA is TGTGCCAGCAGTTCCGGGACTTACACATCATCCTACAATGAGCAGTTCTTC. Supplemented by reference TRBV28 and TRBJ2-1, the full variable domain reads DVKVTQSSRYLVKRTGEKVFLECVQDMDHENMFWYRQDPGLGLRLIYFSYDVKMKEKGDIPEGYSVSREKKERFSLILESASTNQTSMYLCASSSGTYTSSYNEQFFGPGTRLTVL.

The chain carries TRBV7-6 and TRBJ2-3; 10 bases line up with TRBD1. J lost 3 bases, V lost 5 bases, and 5 bases had no gene match. This CDR3 has 15 amino acids. In germline, CDR1 is SGHVS, CDR2 FNYEAQ. The CDR3, as DNA: TGTGCCAGCAGCCCTCGACAGGGGGCAACAGATACGCAGTATTTT. Translation gives CASSPRQGATDTQYF.

The chain recombines TRBV10-2 with TRBJ1-1, with D maybe TRBD1 (5 bases). Per germline, CDR1 WSHSY and CDR2 SAAADI. CDR3 length: 12 residues. Trimming removed 7 bases from V and 8 bases from J, with 14 bases in between. The CDR3 reads CASTSGLTEAFF. The CDR3, as DNA: TGCGCCAGCACCTCGGGACTCACCGAAGCTTTCTTT.

The chain employs TRBV7-7 and TRBJ2-5; the D gene could be TRBD1 or TRBD2 (5 bases each). Trimming removed 11 bases from V and 3 bases from J, with 13 bases in between. The CDR3 is made up of 12 amino acids. The germline CDR1 and CDR2 sequences are SSHAT and FNYEAQ (reference sequence). The CDR3: CALRGPEETQYF. CDR3 in DNA: TGTGCCCTTCGGGGACCTGAAGAGACCCAGTACTTC.

This chain uses TRBV29-1 with TRBJ2-5; 11 positions agree with TRBD1. This CDR3 region has 16 residues. V gave up 5 bases and J gave up 4 bases; unmatched junction bases: 12. In germline, CDR1 is SQVTM, CDR2 ANQGSEA. CDR3: CSVNAWTGGAGETQYF. The CDR3 coding sequence is TGCAGCGTTAACGCCTGGACAGGGGGCGCGGGAGAGACCCAGTACTTC.

J is TRBJ2-1 and V is TRBV18; tentative D call: TRBD2 (6 bases). CDR1 and CDR2 (germline): KGHSH, LQKENI. The length of the CDR3 is 18 residues. The V end lost 0 bases, the J end lost 8 bases, and 23 bases lay between the germline ends. CDR3 region: CASSPPYAEVFGGDEQFF. The CDR3 DNA sequence: TGTGCCAGCTCACCACCTTATGCCGAGGTGTTCGGGGGTGATGAGCAGTTCTTC. Filled out from reference TRBV18 and TRBJ2-1, the complete variable domain reads NAGVMQNPRHLVRRRGQEARLRCSPMKGHSHVYWYRQLPEEGLKFMVYLQKENIIDESGMPKERFSAEFPKEGPSILRIQQVVRGDSAAYFCASSPPYAEVFGGDEQFFGPGTRLTVL.

This chain uses TRBV9 with TRBJ1-3; D gene unclear. The CDR3 is made up of 14 amino acids. Germline CDR1 reads SGDLS; CDR2 reads YYNGEE. Trimming stripped 0 bases from V and 9 bases from J, with 13 bases between. The CDR3: CASSVVEFPTTIYF. CDR3 in DNA: TGTGCCAGCAGCGTAGTAGAATTTCCCACCACCATATATTTT.

This chain uses TRBV5-6 with TRBJ1-2, with D possibly being TRBD1 (5 bases). The CDR3 consists of 14 residues. Looked up from germline, CDR1 is SGHDT and CDR2 is YYEEEE. V was cut by 4 bases and J by 3 bases, with 13 bases left in between. CDR3: CASSLQAWDYGYTF. In DNA, the CDR3 is TGTGCCAGCAGCCTACAGGCATGGGACTATGGCTACACCTTC.

The rearrangement joins TRBV20-1 to TRBJ2-3, with D tentatively TRBD2 (5 bases). V lost 3 bases and J lost 4, with 11 bases in between. This CDR3 contains 13 residues. CDR1 and CDR2 from the germline V gene are DFQATT and SNEGSKA (reference sequence). The CDR3 region is CSARPRGPDTQYF. DNA for the CDR3: TGCAGTGCTAGGCCCCGGGGTCCAGATACGCAGTATTTT.

The chain carries TRBV13 and TRBJ1-1, with D possibly being TRBD1 (5 bases). This CDR3 comprises 13 residues. Trimming shortened V by 7 bases and J by 2 bases, and 11 bases separated the two germline ends. Germline-derived CDR1 and CDR2 are PRHDT and FYEKMQ (reference sequence). The CDR3 DNA follows: TGTGCCAGCAACGGAGGGGTCAACACTGAAGCTTTCTTT. It yields the protein CASNGGVNTEAFF.

Written as DNA, the CDR3 is TGCAGCGTTCCGGAAAAAGGGGAAACGGGCTATGGCTACACCTTC. This translates into CSVPEKGETGYGYTF. J is TRBJ1-2 and V is TRBV29-1; perhaps TRBD1 as D (5 bases). The germline V gene encodes CDR1 SQVTM and CDR2 ANQGSEA. Trimming shortened V by 5 bases and J by 4 bases, and 20 bases separated the two germline ends. This CDR3 region has 15 residues.

This clonotype was observed a single time. The rearrangement links TRBV28 to TRBJ1-4; tentatively, D is TRBD1 (5 bases). The V end was cut by 4 bases, the J end by 6 bases, with 18 bases between. The CDR3 contains 16 residues. The germline V gene has CDR1 MDHEN and CDR2 SYDVKM. This chain's CDR3 is CASSSHTGTEYEKLFF. CDR3 nucleotides: TGTGCCAGCAGTTCCCACACCGGGACGGAATATGAAAAACTGTTTTTT.

This chain uses TRBV4-1 with TRBJ1-5, with D perhaps matching TRBD1 (6 bases). Trimming stripped 3 bases from V and 2 bases from J, with 11 bases between. CDR3 length: 15 residues. Germline assignment: CDR1 MGHRA and CDR2 YSYEKL. The CDR3 reads CASSQYRDGNQPQHF. The CDR3 DNA follows: TGCGCCAGCAGCCAGTACAGGGATGGCAATCAGCCCCAGCATTTT.

This chain joins TRBV5-1 and TRBJ1-2, with a tentative D call TRBD1 (6 bases). Trimming pared 1 base from V and 6 bases from J, leaving 25 bases between. Germline assignment: CDR1 SGHRS and CDR2 YFSETQ. This CDR3 spans 18 amino acids. The CDR3 is CASSLWAGGPIGDDGYTF. The CDR3 bases are TGCGCCAGCAGCTTGTGGGCCGGGGGCCCCATTGGTGACGATGGCTACACCTTC.

J is TRBJ1-1 and V is TRBV29-1; D is undetermined. This CDR3 has 14 residues. The germline gives CDR1 SQVTM, CDR2 ANQGSEA. V was trimmed by 7 bases and J by 2 bases, leaving 17 bases between them. The CDR3 DNA follows: TGCAGCGGAGATCGCTTTGCGATAAACACTGAAGCTTTCTTT. Protein: CSGDRFAINTEAFF.

The chain employs TRBV7-9 and TRBJ2-3; TRBD2 matches at 7 bases. CDR1 and CDR2 from the germline V gene are SEHNR and FQNEAQ (reference sequence). V lost 4 bases, J lost 0 bases, and 4 bases stayed unmatched. This CDR3 contains 15 residues. CDR3 sequence: CASSSAGISTDTQYF. Written as DNA, the CDR3 is TGTGCCAGCAGCTCAGCGGGGATTAGCACAGATACGCAGTATTTT.

The chain links TRBV11-2 to TRBJ1-2, with TRBD1 matching over 8 bases. V dropped 0 bases and J dropped 1; count of bases not matched to a gene: 10. CDR1 is SGHAT and CDR2 is FQNNGV in the germline V gene. The CDR3 has 18 residues. The CDR3 nucleotides read TGTGCCAGCAGCTTAGAAGGACAGGGCAGCCTGATTAACTATGGCTACACCTTC. Residues: CASSLEGQGSLINYGYTF.

The V gene is TRBV19, the J gene TRBJ1-6; 10 bases are a match to TRBD1. The V gene end was trimmed by 6 bases and the J gene end by 11 bases; junction bases not matched to a gene: 4. CDR1 and CDR2 (germline): LNHDA, SQIVND (reference sequence). This CDR3 has 13 residues. CDR3 sequence (DNA): TGTGCCAGTAGGCCGGGACAGGGGACACCCCTCCACTTT. Translated, it gives CASRPGQGTPLHF. Full variable domain (rest looked up from reference TRBV19 and TRBJ1-6): DGGITQSPKYLFRKEGQNVTLSCEQNLNHDAMYWYRQDPGQGLRLIYYSQIVNDFQKGDIAEGYSVSREKKESFPLTVTSAQKNPTAFYLCASRPGQGTPLHFGNGTRLTVT.

This rearrangement joins TRBV12-3 or TRBV12-4 to TRBJ2-5; TRBD2 might be the D (7 bases). The V end was cut by 4 bases, the J end by 5 bases, with 17 bases between. The CDR3 is 15 residues long. The CDR3 spells CASSSRGGIHETQYF. DNA of the CDR3: TGTGCCAGCAGTTCCAGGGGAGGGATCCACGAGACCCAGTACTTC.